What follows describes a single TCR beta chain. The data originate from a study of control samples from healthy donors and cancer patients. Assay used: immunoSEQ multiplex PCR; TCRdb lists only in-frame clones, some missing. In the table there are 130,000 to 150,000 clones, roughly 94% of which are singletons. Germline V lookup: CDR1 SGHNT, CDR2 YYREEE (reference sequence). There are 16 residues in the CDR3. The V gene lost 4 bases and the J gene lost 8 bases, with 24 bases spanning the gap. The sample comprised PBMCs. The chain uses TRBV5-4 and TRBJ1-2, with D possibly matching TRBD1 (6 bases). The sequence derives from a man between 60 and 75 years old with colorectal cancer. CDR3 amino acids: CASSASSPRGVGGYTF. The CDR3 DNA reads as TGTGCCAGCAGCGCCTCGTCCCCAAGGGGGGTCGGAGGCTACACCTTC. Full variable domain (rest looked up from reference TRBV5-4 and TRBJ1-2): ETGVTQSPTHLIKTRGQQVTLRCSSQSGHNTVSWYQQALGQGPQFIFQYYREEENGRGNFPPRFSGLQFPNYSSELNVNALELDDSALYLCASSASSPRGVGGYTFGSGTRLTVV.